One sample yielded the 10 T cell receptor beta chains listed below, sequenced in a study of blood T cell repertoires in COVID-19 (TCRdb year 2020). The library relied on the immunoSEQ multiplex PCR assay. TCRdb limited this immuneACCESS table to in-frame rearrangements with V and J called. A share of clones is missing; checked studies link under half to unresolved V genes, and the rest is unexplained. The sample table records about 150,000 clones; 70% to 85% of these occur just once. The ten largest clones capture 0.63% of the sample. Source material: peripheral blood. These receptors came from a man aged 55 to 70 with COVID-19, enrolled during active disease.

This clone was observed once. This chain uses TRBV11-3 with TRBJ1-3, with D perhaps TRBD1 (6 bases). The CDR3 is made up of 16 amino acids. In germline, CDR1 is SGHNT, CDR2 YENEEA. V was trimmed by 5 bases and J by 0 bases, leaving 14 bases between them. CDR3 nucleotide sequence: TGTGCCAGCAGCCACAGGGAGGGAAGCTCTGGAAACACCATATATTTT. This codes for CASSHREGSSGNTIYF.

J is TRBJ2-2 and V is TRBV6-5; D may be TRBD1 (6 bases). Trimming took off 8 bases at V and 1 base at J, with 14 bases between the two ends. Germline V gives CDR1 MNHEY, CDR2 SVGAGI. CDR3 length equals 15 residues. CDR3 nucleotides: TGTGCCAGCCCCCCGGTGGGACAGAACACCGGGGAGCTGTTTTTT. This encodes CASPPVGQNTGELFF.

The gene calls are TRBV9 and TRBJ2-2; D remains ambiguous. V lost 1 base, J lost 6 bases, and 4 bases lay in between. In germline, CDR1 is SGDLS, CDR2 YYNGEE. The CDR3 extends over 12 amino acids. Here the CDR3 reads CASSVSAGELFF. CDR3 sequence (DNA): TGTGCCAGCAGCGTATCTGCCGGGGAGCTGTTTTTT.

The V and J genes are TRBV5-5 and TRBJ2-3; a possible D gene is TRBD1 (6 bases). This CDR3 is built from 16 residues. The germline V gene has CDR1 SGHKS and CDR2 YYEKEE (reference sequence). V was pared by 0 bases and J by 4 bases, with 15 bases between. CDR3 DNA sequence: TGTGCCAGCAGCTTGGAGGGGGTAATTGAATCAGATACGCAGTATTTT. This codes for CASSLEGVIESDTQYF.

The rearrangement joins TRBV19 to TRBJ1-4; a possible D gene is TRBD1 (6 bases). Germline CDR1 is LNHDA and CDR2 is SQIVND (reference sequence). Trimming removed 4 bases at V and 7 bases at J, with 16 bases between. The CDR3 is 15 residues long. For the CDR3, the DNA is TGTGCCAGTAGTACGGGACACTCGTCCAGTGAAAAACTGTTTTTT. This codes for CASSTGHSSSEKLFF.

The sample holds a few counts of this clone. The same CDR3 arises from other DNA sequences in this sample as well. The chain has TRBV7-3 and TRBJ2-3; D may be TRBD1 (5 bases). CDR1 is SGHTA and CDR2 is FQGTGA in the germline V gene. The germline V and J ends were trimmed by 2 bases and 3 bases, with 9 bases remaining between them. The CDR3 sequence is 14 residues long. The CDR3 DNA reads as TGTGCCAGCAGCTTACAGGGTGCTACAGATACGCAGTATTTT. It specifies CASSLQGATDTQYF. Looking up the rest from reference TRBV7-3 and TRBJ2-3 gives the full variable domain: GAGVSQTPSNKVTEKGKYVELRCDPISGHTALYWYRQSLGQGPEFLIYFQGTGAADDSGLPNDRFFAVRPEGSVSTLKIQRTERGDSAVYLCASSLQGATDTQYFGPGTRLTVL.

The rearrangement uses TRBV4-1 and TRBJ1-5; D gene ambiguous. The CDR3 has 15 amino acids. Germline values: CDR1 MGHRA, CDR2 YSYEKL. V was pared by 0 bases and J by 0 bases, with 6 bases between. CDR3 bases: TGCGCCAGCAGCCAAGAACAGCATAGCAATCAGCCCCAGCATTTT. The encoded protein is CASSQEQHSNQPQHF.

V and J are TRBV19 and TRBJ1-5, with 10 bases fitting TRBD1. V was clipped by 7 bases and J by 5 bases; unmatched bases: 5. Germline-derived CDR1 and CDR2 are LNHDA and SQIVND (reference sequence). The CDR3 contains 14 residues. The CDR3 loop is CASTRDRGYQPQHF. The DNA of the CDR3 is TGTGCCAGTACTCGGGACAGGGGATATCAGCCCCAGCATTTT.

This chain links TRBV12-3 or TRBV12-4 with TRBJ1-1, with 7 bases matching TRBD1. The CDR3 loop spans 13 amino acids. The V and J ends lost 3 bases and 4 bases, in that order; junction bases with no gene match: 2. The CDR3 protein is CASSFGTVTEAFF. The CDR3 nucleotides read TGTGCCAGCAGTTTCGGGACAGTCACTGAAGCTTTCTTT.

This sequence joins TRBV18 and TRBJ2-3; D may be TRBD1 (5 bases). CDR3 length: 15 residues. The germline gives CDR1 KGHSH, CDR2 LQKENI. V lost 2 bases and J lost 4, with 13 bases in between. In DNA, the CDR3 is TGTGCCAGCTCACCAGGGGCCCCGGGTGCAGATACGCAGTATTTT. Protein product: CASSPGAPGADTQYF.